These T cell receptor beta chains were read from a single sample in a study of shared clonotypes between healthy human individuals. Assay: immunoSEQ multiplex PCR; the TCRdb copy retains only in-frame clones and omits some. The sample comprises about 2 million clones, less than 95% of which are singletons, and about 1.1% rests with the top ten. Sample: naive CD8+ T cells sorted from blood. The source of these receptors is a young man in good health. CDR3s include the opening cysteine and the closing phenylalanine or tryptophan. The D gene is left open where the match is weak. Rows may omit the clone size; those that give it use once, few, many or a size class.

size,V,D,J,DNA,CDR3
once,TRBV2,NA,TRBJ1-2,TGTGCCAGCAGTCCGGCTAACTATGGCTACACCTTC,CASSPANYGYTF
NA,TRBV7-9,TRBD1,TRBJ1-1,TGTGCCAGCAGCTCGCTAATACAGGGGGGACATGAAGCTTTCTTT,CASSSLIQGGHEAFF
NA,TRBV11-2,NA,TRBJ2-1,TGTGCCAGCAGCTTAGCCCCGGCCAGCCTCTACAATGAGCAGTTCTTC,CASSLAPASLYNEQFF
NA,TRBV2,NA,TRBJ2-7,TGTGCCAGCATCACCCCGCCCTCCTACGAGCAGTACTTC,CASITPPSYEQYF
NA,TRBV28,NA,TRBJ1-5,TGTGCCAGCAGTTTACGACCTTTCAATCAGCCCCAGCATTTT,CASSLRPFNQPQHF
NA,TRBV30,NA,TRBJ1-1,TGTGCCTGGAGTTACCGGCCGGGGCTGGGGGGGAGCACTGAAGCTTTCTTT,CAWSYRPGLGGSTEAFF
NA,TRBV15,TRBD1,TRBJ2-7,TGTGCCACCAGCCCCTACCGGGACAGGGAATACGAGCAGTACTTC,CATSPYRDREYEQYF
once,TRBV18,TRBD1,TRBJ2-7,TGTGCCAGCTCACCAGGGACAGGCAGGGGATTCTACGAGCAGTACTTC,CASSPGTGRGFYEQYF
NA,TRBV27,NA,TRBJ1-6,TGTGCCAGCAGTTTGAAGTGGGGGAAAAACTATAATTCACCCCTCCACTTT,CASSLKWGKNYNSPLHF
NA,TRBV5-1,TRBD2,TRBJ2-5,TGCGCCAGCAGCTCTCTAGCGGGGGCCGGAGAGACCCAGTACTTC,CASSSLAGAGETQYF
NA,TRBV9,NA,TRBJ1-6,TGTGCCAGCAGCGTCGCCGGGGCCACTGATAATTCACCCCTCCACTTT,CASSVAGATDNSPLHF
NA,TRBV18,NA,TRBJ2-3,TGTGCCAGCTCCGCTGTAAGGACACTGCAGCGCACAGATACGCAGTATTTT,CASSAVRTLQRTDTQYF
once,TRBV5-1,TRBD1,TRBJ2-1,TGCGCCAGCAGCCTTCGGACAGGGGAGGTTGGTAATGAGCAGTTCTTC,CASSLRTGEVGNEQFF
NA,TRBV19,NA,TRBJ1-6,TGTGCCAGTAGTATTAGGGAAAACGACCGGTCACCCCTCCACTTT,CASSIRENDRSPLHF
NA,TRBV5-1,NA,TRBJ2-7,TGCGCCAGCAGCTTGACCGGTACTACCTACGAGCAGTACTTC,CASSLTGTTYEQYF
NA,TRBV5-1,TRBD1,TRBJ2-7,TGCGCCAGCAGCGCAGGACAGGGGAGGTCCGAGCAGTACTTC,CASSAGQGRSEQYF
once,TRBV30,NA,TRBJ1-1,TGTGCCTGGAGTGTACTAGCAGCCACTGAAGCTTTCTTT,CAWSVLAATEAFF
NA,TRBV4-1,NA,TRBJ2-2,TGCGCCAGCAGCCAAGAATGGAGCACCGGGGAGCTGTTTTTT,CASSQEWSTGELFF
once,TRBV29-1,NA,TRBJ2-1,TGCAGCGTTGGGGAGGGGGACTACAATGAGCAGTTCTTC,CSVGEGDYNEQFF
NA,TRBV6-1,NA,TRBJ2-7,TGTGCCAGCAGTGAAGTCATCCAAGGTTACGGGATATACGAGCAGTACTTC,CASSEVIQGYGIYEQYF
NA,TRBV7-2,TRBD2,TRBJ2-1,TGTGCCAGCAGCCTGACTAGCGGGGGGTACAATGAGCAGTTCTTC,CASSLTSGGYNEQFF
NA,TRBV29-1,NA,TRBJ2-1,TGCAGCGTTGAAGGTGGCTCGGGCGGCTACAATGAGCAGTTCTTC,CSVEGGSGGYNEQFF
NA,TRBV7-9,NA,TRBJ2-1,TGTGCCAGCAGCTTTAATGAGCAGTTCTTC,CASSFNEQFF
NA,TRBV11-2,NA,TRBJ2-7,TGTGCCAGCAGCTTAGGGCCGGGCGGTAGCGGATACGAGCAGTACTTC,CASSLGPGGSGYEQYF
NA,TRBV4-1,NA,TRBJ2-7,TGCGCCAGCAGCCAAGGCTATATAGGGCTAGAGCAGTACTTC,CASSQGYIGLEQYF
NA,TRBV27,NA,TRBJ2-4,TGTGCCAGCAGCTTGGGGGGATCAAACATTCAGTACTTC,CASSLGGSNIQYF
NA,TRBV7-8,TRBD2,TRBJ2-7,TGTGCCAGCAGCTATTTTACGGGGGGGTACGAGCAGTACTTC,CASSYFTGGYEQYF
NA,TRBV7-9,NA,TRBJ2-7,TGTGCCAGCAGCTCCCGGGGGCTGGACCACGAGCAGTACTTC,CASSSRGLDHEQYF
NA,TRBV5-1,TRBD2,TRBJ2-3,TGCGCCAGCAGCTACAGCGGGGGGGCAAATACGCAGTATTTT,CASSYSGGANTQYF
NA,TRBV20-1,NA,TRBJ2-1,TGCAGTGCTAACCCGGGCCCACTACGGTTCTTC,CSANPGPLRFF
NA,TRBV27,TRBD2,TRBJ2-3,TGTGCCAGCAGTTACTCCGGGGGGGCCCTGGATACGCAGTATTTT,CASSYSGGALDTQYF
NA,TRBV9,NA,TRBJ2-2,TGTGCCAGCAGCGTAGAACAGGCTAACGGGGAGCTGTTTTTT,CASSVEQANGELFF
NA,TRBV19,TRBD1,TRBJ1-6,TGTGCCAGTCGGGACAGGAGTTCACCCCTCCACTTT,CASRDRSSPLHF
NA,TRBV27,NA,TRBJ1-1,TGTGCCAGCAGTTCCCGAGAGACAGAAAAGAACACTGAAGCTTTCTTT,CASSSRETEKNTEAFF
NA,TRBV19,NA,TRBJ1-2,TGTGCCAGTAGAGAGCAATCTAACTATGGCTACACCTTC,CASREQSNYGYTF
NA,TRBV9,NA,TRBJ2-6,TGTGCCAGCGCCCCGGGGTCTGGGGCCAACGTCCTGACTTTC,CASAPGSGANVLTF
NA,TRBV9,TRBD1,TRBJ2-2,TGTGCCAGCAGCGTAGGAAGGGACAGACCGAACACCGGGGAGCTGTTTTTT,CASSVGRDRPNTGELFF
NA,TRBV4-1,NA,TRBJ2-1,TGCGCCAGCAGCCAAGAGGAACCCCTGGGGGATCAGTTCTTC,CASSQEEPLGDQFF
NA,TRBV5-6,NA,TRBJ2-1,TGTGCCAGCAGCTTGACCTCGCGGGATCCCTCCTACAATGAGCAGTTCTTC,CASSLTSRDPSYNEQFF
once,TRBV7-8,TRBD2,TRBJ2-2,TGTGCCAGCAGCTCCCGGCTAGCGGGCGTCCTGAACACCGGGGAGCTGTTTTTT,CASSSRLAGVLNTGELFF
NA,TRBV30,NA,TRBJ1-1,TGTGCCTGGAGTGTCGTGGAGGACACTGAAGCTTTCTTT,CAWSVVEDTEAFF
NA,TRBV19,NA,TRBJ2-7,TGTGCCAGTAGTCCCTCAAAAGGGGGCTACGAGCAGTACTTC,CASSPSKGGYEQYF
NA,TRBV30,TRBD1,TRBJ2-7,TGTGCCTGGAGTGTACTAATTGGACAGGTGAACGAGCAGTACTTC,CAWSVLIGQVNEQYF
NA,TRBV7-2,NA,TRBJ2-7,TGTGCCAGCAGCCCCGTAACAGGTACCTACGAGCAGTACTTC,CASSPVTGTYEQYF
NA,TRBV5-6,NA,TRBJ2-7,TGTGCCAGCAGCGGACTCCACAACTACGAGCAGTACTTC,CASSGLHNYEQYF
NA,TRBV5-1,TRBD2,TRBJ2-1,TGCGCCAGCAGCCCGGGACTAGCGGGAGGCCACAATGAGCAGTTCTTC,CASSPGLAGGHNEQFF
NA,TRBV4-3,TRBD2,TRBJ2-3,TGCGCCAGCAGCCCTAGCGGAAACACAGATACGCAGTATTTT,CASSPSGNTDTQYF
NA,TRBV29-1,TRBD2,TRBJ2-1,TGCAGCGTTGAAGGACTAGCGGGGCTAACCTCGGGGGAGCAGTTCTTC,CSVEGLAGLTSGEQFF
NA,TRBV27,NA,TRBJ2-3,TGTGCCAGCAGTTTTCAGGGTGAGGGGGGGGATACGCAGTATTTT,CASSFQGEGGDTQYF
NA,TRBV13,NA,TRBJ2-3,TGTGCCAGCAGCCCCCCGACGGGACAACTCACAGATACGCAGTATTTT,CASSPPTGQLTDTQYF
NA,TRBV6-6,TRBD1,TRBJ1-4,TGTGCCAGCAGACGCCTCCCGGGACAGAATAATGAAAAACTGTTTTTT,CASRRLPGQNNEKLFF